The rows below give T cell receptor beta chains drawn from one sample of a study of blood T cells in healthy people across ages. TCRdb processed the 5' RACE reads anew with MiXCR; each CDR3 protein has one entry. This sample carries about 1.4 million distinct CDR3 sequences, almost 60% of them seen once, and the ten largest clones take 5.5% to 8%. The specimen was blood. These receptors came from a man between 18 and 29 years old in good health. Each CDR3 is given with its conserved first and last residue. D genes are given only for firm matches. Clone sizes are given selectively: once, few, many, or a class where the clone is expanded.

NA	TRBV5-6	TRBJ2-6	NA	CASSDRSVAGANVLTF	TGTGCCAGCAGCGACAGGTCGGTTGCTGGGGCCAACGTCCTGACTTTC
NA	TRBV4-1	TRBJ2-1	few	CASSHLPGPTGNEQFF	TGCGCCAGCAGCCACCTGCCGGGACCGACGGGGAATGAGCAGTTCTTC
TRBD2	TRBV5-1	TRBJ2-1	NA	CASSRLRRLAGLSSYNEQFF	TGCGCCAGCAGCAGATTAAGGAGGCTAGCGGGTCTGAGCTCCTACAATGAGCAGTTCTTC
NA	TRBV11-2	TRBJ2-6	NA	CASSLGKVGANVLTF	TGTGCCAGCAGCTTAGGCAAGGTTGGGGCCAACGTCCTGACTTTC
TRBD2	TRBV20-1	TRBJ2-1	NA	CSAGLAGTYNEQFF	TGCAGTGCTGGACTAGCGGGAACTTACAATGAGCAGTTCTTC
TRBD1	TRBV12-3/TRBV12-4	TRBJ2-3	NA	CASSRDSWTQYF	TGTGCCAGCAGTCGGGACAGTTGGACGCAGTATTTT
NA	TRBV27	TRBJ2-5	many	CASSLWGETQYF	TGCGCCAGCAGCTTGTGGGGGGAGACCCAGTACTTC
TRBD2	TRBV5-6	TRBJ2-1	NA	CASGAGVVRYNEQFF	TGTGCCAGCGGAGCGGGAGTGGTAAGATACAATGAGCAGTTCTTC
NA	TRBV20-1	TRBJ2-3	once	CSARRLDTSTDTQYF	TGCAGTGCTAGAAGACTAGATACTAGCACAGATACGCAGTATTTT
TRBD1	TRBV5-1	TRBJ1-4	NA	CASSSLDRENEKLFF	TGCGCCAGCAGCTCCCTAGACAGGGAAAATGAAAAACTGTTTTTT
NA	TRBV18	TRBJ2-7	few	CASSPTGTIYEQYF	TGTGCCAGCTCACCAACGGGGACGATCTACGAGCAGTACTTC
TRBD2	TRBV24-1	TRBJ2-1	NA	CATSDYKTSGSVDEQFF	TGTGCCACCAGTGATTATAAGACTAGCGGGAGTGTGGATGAGCAGTTCTTC
TRBD1	TRBV3-1	TRBJ2-7	NA	CASSQEQGNSYEQYF	TGTGCCAGCAGCCAAGAACAGGGGAATTCCTACGAGCAGTACTTC
TRBD2	TRBV7-9	TRBJ2-2	NA	CASSSTSGDTGELFF	TGTGCCAGCAGCTCGACTAGCGGGGATACCGGGGAGCTGTTTTTT
NA	TRBV29-1	TRBJ2-1	NA	CSVEGSKPYNEQFF	TGCAGCGTTGAAGGTAGTAAACCCTACAATGAGCAGTTCTTC
NA	TRBV6-2/TRBV6-3	TRBJ1-5	NA	CASSISSGFNQPQHF	TGTGCCAGCAGTATATCTTCGGGTTTCAATCAGCCCCAGCATTTT
TRBD2	TRBV4-3	TRBJ2-5	NA	CASSQYWRERGETQYF	TGCGCCAGCAGCCAATACTGGCGGGAGCGCGGGGAGACCCAGTACTTC
NA	TRBV5-5	TRBJ2-1	NA	CASSLGYQINEQFF	TGTGCCAGCAGCTTGGGTTACCAGATCAATGAGCAGTTCTTC
NA	TRBV6-5	TRBJ2-3	NA	CASSYSIGPEGTQYF	TGTGCCAGCAGTTACTCGATCGGTCCAGAGGGTACGCAGTATTTT
TRBD1	TRBV20-1	TRBJ1-4	NA	CSARDRSGGNEKLFF	TGCAGTGCTAGAGATCGGTCAGGGGGAAATGAAAAACTGTTTTTT
NA	TRBV6-5	TRBJ1-1	NA	CASSYSMSVVKGQSNTEAFF	TGTGCCAGCAGTTACTCGATGTCTGTGGTGAAGGGCCAGTCGAACACTGAAGCTTTCTTT
TRBD1	TRBV12-3/TRBV12-4	TRBJ1-2	once	CASSLPGQGRGYTF	TGTGCCAGCAGTTTACCGGGACAGGGTCGAGGCTACACCTTC
NA	TRBV4-3	TRBJ2-7	once	CASSQDPGPSSYEQYF	TGCGCCAGCAGCCAGGATCCGGGACCTTCTTCCTACGAGCAGTACTTC
NA	TRBV12-3/TRBV12-4	TRBJ1-1	NA	CASSFHGQGAEAFF	TGTGCCAGCAGTTTCCATGGGCAGGGCGCTGAAGCTTTCTTT
TRBD2	TRBV7-9	TRBJ2-7	NA	CASSLSGITAYEQYF	TGTGCCAGCAGCCTTAGCGGGATTACAGCCTACGAGCAGTACTTC
TRBD1	TRBV28	TRBJ1-2	NA	CASRPPRGPYGGYTF	TGTGCCAGCAGGCCCCCCAGGGGGCCCTATGGAGGCTACACCTTC
NA	TRBV4-2	TRBJ1-2	few	CASSQLLRDNYGYTF	TGTGCCAGCAGCCAACTACTTAGGGACAACTATGGCTACACCTTC
TRBD1	TRBV24-1	TRBJ2-7	many	CATSDRGRYEQYF	TGTGCCACCAGTGACAGGGGGAGATACGAGCAGTACTTC